This entry concerns a single TCR beta chain. The V gene's germline CDR1 is SEHNR and CDR2 FQNEAQ (reference sequence). The CDR3 runs 15 residues. V shed 8 bases, J shed 8 bases, and the junction held 13 bases outside the gene matches. Sequencing was performed with immunoSEQ multiplex PCR; in TCRdb, only in-frame clones are kept and a portion is missing. Of under 4,000 clones listed, about 84% are singletons. The sample originates from a study of immune cell composition in non-small cell lung cancer. Sequencing used lung tumor tissue. The origin of this receptor is a human donor with non-small cell lung cancer. The chain is built from TRBV7-9 and TRBJ2-1; 9 nucleotides line up with TRBD2. CDR3 region: CASSLPGTSLDEQFF. The CDR3 region has the DNA TGTGCCAGCTCCCTCCCCGGGACTAGCCTAGATGAGCAGTTCTTC. Based on the CDR3 plus reference TRBV7-9 and TRBJ2-1, the full variable domain is DTGVSQNPRHKITKRGQNVTFRCDPISEHNRLYWYRQTLGQGPEFLTYFQNEAQLEKSRLLSDRFSAERPKGSFSTLEIQRTEQGDSAMYLCASSLPGTSLDEQFFGPGTRLTVL.